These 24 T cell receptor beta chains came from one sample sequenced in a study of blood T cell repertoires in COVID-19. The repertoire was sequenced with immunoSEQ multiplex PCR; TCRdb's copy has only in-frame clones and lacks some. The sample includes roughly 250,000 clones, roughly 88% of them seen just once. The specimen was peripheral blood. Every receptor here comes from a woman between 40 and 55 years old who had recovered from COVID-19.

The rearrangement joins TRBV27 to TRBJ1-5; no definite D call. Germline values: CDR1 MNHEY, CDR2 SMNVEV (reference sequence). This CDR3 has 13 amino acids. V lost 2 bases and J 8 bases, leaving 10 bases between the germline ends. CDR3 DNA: TGTGCCAGCAGTTTAAGATGGCAGGAGCCCCAGCATTTT. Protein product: CASSLRWQEPQHF.

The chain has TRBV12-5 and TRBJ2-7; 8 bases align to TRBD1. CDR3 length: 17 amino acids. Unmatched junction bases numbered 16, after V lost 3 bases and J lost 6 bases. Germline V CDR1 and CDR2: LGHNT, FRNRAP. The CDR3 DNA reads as TGTGCTAGTGGTTTACCAAACAGGACAGGGTACCCAGGCGAGCAGTACTTC. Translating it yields CASGLPNRTGYPGEQYF.

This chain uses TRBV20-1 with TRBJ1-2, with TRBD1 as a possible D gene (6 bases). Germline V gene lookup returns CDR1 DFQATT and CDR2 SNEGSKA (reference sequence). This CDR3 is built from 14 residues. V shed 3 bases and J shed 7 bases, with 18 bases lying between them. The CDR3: CSASGRALGGGYTF. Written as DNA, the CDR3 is TGCAGTGCTAGTGGTAGGGCCCTAGGGGGTGGCTACACCTTC.

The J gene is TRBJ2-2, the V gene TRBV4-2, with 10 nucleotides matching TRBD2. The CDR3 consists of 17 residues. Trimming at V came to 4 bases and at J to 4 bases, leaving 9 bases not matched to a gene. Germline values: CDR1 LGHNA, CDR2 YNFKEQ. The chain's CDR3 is CASSLSAGGAITGELFF. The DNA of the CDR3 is TGTGCCAGCAGCCTGTCAGCGGGGGGGGCGATCACCGGGGAGCTGTTTTTT.

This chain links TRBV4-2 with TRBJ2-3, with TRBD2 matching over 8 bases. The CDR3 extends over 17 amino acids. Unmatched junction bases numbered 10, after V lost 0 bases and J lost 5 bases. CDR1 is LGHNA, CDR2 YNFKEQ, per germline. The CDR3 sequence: CASSQDLTGGRGDTQYF. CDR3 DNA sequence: TGTGCCAGCAGCCAAGATTTAACGGGGGGGCGGGGAGATACGCAGTATTTT.

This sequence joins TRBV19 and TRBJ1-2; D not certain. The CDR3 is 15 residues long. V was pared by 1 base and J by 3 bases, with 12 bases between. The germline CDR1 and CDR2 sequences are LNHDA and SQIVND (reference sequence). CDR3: CASSIAPDNYYGYTF. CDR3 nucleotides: TGTGCCAGTAGTATAGCTCCCGACAATTACTATGGCTACACCTTC. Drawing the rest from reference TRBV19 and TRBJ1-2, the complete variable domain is DGGITQSPKYLFRKEGQNVTLSCEQNLNHDAMYWYRQDPGQGLRLIYYSQIVNDFQKGDIAEGYSVSREKKESFPLTVTSAQKNPTAFYLCASSIAPDNYYGYTFGSGTRLTVV.

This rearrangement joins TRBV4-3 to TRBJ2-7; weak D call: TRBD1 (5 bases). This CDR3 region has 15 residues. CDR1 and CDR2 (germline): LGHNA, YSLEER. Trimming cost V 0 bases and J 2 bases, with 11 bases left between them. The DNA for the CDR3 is TGCGCCAGCAGCCAAGATGCACAGGTCGCCTACGAGCAGTACTTC. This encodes CASSQDAQVAYEQYF.

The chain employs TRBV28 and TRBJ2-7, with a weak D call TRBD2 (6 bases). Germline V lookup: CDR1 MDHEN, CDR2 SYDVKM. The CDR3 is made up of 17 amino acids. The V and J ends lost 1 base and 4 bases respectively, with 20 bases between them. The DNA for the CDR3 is TGTGCCAGCAGTTTATTACGTCGGGGGACGTCAGGGTACGAGCAGTACTTC. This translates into CASSLLRRGTSGYEQYF.

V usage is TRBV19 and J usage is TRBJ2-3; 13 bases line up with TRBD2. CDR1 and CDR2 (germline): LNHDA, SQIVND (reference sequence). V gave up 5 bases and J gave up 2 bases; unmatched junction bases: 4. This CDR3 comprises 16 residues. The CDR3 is CASSPTSGGLTDTQYF. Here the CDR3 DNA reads TGTGCCAGTAGTCCGACTAGCGGGGGGCTCACAGATACGCAGTATTTT.

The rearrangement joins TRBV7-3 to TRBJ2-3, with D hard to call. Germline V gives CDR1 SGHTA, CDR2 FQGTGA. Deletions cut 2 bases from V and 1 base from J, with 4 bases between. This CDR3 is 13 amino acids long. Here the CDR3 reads CASSLQGTDTQYF. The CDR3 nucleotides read TGTGCCAGCAGCTTACAGGGCACAGATACGCAGTATTTT.

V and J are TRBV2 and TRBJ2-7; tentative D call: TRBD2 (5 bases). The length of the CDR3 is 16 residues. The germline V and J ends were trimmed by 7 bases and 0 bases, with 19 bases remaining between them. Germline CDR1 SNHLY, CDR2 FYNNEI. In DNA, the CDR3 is TGTGCCAGCATGGGGAGTTACGGGCCATACTCCTACGAGCAGTACTTC. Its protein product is CASMGSYGPYSYEQYF.

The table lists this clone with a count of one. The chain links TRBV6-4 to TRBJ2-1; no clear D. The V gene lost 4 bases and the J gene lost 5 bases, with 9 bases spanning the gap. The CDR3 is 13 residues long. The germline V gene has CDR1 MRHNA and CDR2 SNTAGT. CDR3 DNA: TGTGCCAGCAGTGTCGAGATCCACAATGAGCAGTTCTTC. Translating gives CASSVEIHNEQFF.

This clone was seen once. CDR3 sequence (DNA): TGTGCCACCGCAGGGGGAAACCAAGAGACCCAGTACTTC. This encodes CATAGGNQETQYF. The chain is built from TRBV24-1 and TRBJ2-5, with TRBD1 matching over 7 bases. This CDR3 region has 13 residues. The ends lost 9 bases at V and 0 bases at J; junction bases unmatched: 3. Germline V gene sequence: CDR1 KGHDR, CDR2 SFDVKD.

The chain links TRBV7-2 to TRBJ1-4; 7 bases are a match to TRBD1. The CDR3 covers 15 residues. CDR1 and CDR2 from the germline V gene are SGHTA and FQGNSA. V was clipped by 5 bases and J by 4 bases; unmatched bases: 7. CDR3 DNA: TGTGCCAGCAGCCCAGGACAGGCCTATAATGAAAAACTGTTTTTT. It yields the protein CASSPGQAYNEKLFF.

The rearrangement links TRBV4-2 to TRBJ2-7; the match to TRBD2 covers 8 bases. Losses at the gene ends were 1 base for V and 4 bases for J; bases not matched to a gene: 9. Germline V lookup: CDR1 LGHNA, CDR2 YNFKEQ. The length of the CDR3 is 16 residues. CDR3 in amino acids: CASSQGAGGMRYEQYF. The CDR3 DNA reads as TGTGCCAGCAGCCAAGGCGCGGGAGGAATGAGGTACGAGCAGTACTTC.

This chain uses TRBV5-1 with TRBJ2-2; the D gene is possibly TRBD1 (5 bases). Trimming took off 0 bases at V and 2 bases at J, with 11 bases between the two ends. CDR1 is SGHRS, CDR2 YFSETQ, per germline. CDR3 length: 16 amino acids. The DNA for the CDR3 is TGCGCCAGCAGCTTGGCCGCAGGGTCAAACACCGGGGAGCTGTTTTTT. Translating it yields CASSLAAGSNTGELFF.

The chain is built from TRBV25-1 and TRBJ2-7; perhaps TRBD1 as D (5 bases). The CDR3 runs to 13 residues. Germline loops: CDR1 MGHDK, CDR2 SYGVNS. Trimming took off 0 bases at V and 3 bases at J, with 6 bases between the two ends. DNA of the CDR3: TGTGCCAGCAGTGAATATACAGGCTACGAGCAGTACTTC. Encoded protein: CASSEYTGYEQYF.

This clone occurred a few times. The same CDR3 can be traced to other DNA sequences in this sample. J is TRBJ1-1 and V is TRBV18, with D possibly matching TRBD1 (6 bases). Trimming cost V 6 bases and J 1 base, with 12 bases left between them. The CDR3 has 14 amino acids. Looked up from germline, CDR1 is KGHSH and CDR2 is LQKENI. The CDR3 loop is CASSLQGANTEAFF. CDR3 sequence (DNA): TGTGCCAGCTCTCTACAGGGTGCGAACACTGAAGCTTTCTTT.

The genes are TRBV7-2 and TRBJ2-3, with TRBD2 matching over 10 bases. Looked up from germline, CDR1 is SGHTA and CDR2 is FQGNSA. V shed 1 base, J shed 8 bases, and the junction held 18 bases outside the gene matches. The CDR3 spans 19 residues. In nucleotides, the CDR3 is TGTGCCAGCAGCTTAGGCGGTAGCGGGGGGCCTAGGTTTTTTTCTACGCAGTATTTT. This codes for CASSLGGSGGPRFFSTQYF.

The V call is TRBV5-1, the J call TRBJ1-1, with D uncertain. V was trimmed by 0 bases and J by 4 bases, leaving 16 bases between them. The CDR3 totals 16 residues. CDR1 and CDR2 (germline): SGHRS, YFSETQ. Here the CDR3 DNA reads TGCGCCAGCAGCTTGGACGGGTCTCCGCCTTTCACTGAAGCTTTCTTT. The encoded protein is CASSLDGSPPFTEAFF.

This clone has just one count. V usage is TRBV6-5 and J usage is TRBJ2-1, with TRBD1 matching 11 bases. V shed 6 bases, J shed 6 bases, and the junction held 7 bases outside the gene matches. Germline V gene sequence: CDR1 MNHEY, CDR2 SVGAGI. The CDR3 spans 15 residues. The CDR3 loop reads CASRSGQGVRNEQFF. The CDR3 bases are TGTGCCAGCAGATCGGGACAGGGGGTCCGCAATGAGCAGTTCTTC.

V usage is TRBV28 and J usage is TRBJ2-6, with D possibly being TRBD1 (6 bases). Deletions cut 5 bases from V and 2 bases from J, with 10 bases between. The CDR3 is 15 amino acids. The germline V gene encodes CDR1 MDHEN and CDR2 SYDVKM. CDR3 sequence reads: CASSQGGTGANVLTF. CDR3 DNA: TGTGCCAGCAGTCAAGGGGGTACTGGGGCCAACGTCCTGACTTTC.

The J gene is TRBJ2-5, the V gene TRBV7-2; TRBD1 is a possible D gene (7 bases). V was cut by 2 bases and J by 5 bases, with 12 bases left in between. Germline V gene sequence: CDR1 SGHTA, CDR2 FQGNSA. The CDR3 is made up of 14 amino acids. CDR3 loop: CASSLPSGGETQYF. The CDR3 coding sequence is TGTGCCAGCAGCTTACCCTCAGGGGGGGAGACCCAGTACTTC.

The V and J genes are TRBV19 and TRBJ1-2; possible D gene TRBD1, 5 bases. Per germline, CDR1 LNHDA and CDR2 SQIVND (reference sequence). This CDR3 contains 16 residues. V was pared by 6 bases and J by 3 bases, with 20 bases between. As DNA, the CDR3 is TGTGCCAGTAGCCCATCCGGGGGGGACGGATACTATGGCTACACCTTC. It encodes CASSPSGGDGYYGYTF.